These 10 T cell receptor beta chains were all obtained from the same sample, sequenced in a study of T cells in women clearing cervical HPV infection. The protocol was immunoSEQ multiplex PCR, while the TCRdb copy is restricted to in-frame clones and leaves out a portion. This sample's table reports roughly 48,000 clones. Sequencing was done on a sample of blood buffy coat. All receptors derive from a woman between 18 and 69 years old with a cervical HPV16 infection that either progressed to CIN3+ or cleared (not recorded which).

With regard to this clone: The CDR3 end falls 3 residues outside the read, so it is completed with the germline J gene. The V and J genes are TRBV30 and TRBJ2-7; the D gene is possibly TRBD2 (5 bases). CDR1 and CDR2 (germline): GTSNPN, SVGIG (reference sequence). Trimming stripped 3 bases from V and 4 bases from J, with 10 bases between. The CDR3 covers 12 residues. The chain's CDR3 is CAWSSGSYEQYF. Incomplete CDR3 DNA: TGTGCCTGGAGCAGCGGATCGTACGAG. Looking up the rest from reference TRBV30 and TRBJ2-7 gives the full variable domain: SQTIHQWPATLVQPVGSPLSLECTVEGTSNPNLYWYRQAAGRGLQLLFYSVGIGQISSEVPQNLSASRPQDRQFILSSKKLLLSDSGFYLCAWSSGSYEQYFGPGTRLTVT.

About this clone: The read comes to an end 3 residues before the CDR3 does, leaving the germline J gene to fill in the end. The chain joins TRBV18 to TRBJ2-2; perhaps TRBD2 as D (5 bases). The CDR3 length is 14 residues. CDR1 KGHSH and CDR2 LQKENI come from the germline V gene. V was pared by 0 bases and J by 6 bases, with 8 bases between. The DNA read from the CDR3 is TGTGCCAGCTCACCACCGAGGGTTCCCGGGGAG. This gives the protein CASSPPRVPGE. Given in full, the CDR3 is CASSPPRVPGELFF.

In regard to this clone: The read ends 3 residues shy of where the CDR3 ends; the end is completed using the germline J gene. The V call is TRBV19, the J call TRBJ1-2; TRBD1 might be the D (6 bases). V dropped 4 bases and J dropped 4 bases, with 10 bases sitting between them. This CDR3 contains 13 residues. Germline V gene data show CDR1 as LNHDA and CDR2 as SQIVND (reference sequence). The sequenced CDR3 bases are TGTGCCAGTAGTAGCCGGGACACCTATGGC. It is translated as CASSSRDTYG. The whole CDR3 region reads CASSSRDTYGYTF.

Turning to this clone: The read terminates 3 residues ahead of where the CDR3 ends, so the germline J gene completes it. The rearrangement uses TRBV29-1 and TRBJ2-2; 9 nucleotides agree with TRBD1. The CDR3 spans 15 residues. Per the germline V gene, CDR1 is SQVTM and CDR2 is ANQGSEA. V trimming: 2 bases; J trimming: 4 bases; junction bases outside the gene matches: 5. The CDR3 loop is CSVEKGTGITGELFF. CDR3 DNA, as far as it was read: TGCAGCGTTGAAAAGGGGACAGGGATCACCGGGGAG.

The part of the CDR3 DNA that was read is TGCGCCAGCAGCCAAGATCAGGACAACTCTGGAAACACC. Translating gives CASSQDQDNSGNT. The CDR3 in its entirety is CASSQDQDNSGNTIYF. The chain uses TRBV4-1 and TRBJ1-3; TRBD1 is a possible D gene (5 bases). Sequencing ends 3 residues short of the CDR3 end; the germline J gene provides the rest. This CDR3 is 16 amino acids long. Trimming shortened V by 0 bases and J by 0 bases, and 9 bases separated the two germline ends. CDR1 is MGHRA, CDR2 YSYEKL, per germline.

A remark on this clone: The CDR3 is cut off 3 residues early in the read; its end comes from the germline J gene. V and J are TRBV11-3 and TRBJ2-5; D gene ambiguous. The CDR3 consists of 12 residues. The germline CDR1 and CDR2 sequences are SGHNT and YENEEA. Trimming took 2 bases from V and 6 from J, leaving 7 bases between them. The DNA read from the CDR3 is TGTGCCAGCAGCTTAAAGGGTCAGACC. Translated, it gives CASSLKGQT. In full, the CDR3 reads CASSLKGQTQYF. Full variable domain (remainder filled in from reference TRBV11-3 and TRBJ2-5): EAGVVQSPRYKIIEKKQPVAFWCNPISGHNTLYWYLQNLGQGPELLIRYENEEAVDDSQLPKDRFSAERLKGVDSTLKIQPAELGDSAVYLCASSLKGQTQYFGPGTRLLVL.

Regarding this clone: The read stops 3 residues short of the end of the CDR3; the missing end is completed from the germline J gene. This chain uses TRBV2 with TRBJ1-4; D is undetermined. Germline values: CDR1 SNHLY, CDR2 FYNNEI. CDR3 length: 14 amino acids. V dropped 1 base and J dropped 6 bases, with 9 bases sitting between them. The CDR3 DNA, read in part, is TGTGCCAGCAGTGAAGGAGTAGATTATGAAAAA. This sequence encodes CASSEGVDYEK. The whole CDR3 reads CASSEGVDYEKLFF.

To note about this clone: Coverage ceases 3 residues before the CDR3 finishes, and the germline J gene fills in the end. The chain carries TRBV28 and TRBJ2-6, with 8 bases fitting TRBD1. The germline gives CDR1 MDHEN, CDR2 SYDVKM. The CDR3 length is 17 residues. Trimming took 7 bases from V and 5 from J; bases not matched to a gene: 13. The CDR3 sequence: CASNAGGAGTWANVLTF. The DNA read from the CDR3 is TGTGCCAGCAACGCAGGGGGCGCGGGGACCTGGGCCAACGTC.

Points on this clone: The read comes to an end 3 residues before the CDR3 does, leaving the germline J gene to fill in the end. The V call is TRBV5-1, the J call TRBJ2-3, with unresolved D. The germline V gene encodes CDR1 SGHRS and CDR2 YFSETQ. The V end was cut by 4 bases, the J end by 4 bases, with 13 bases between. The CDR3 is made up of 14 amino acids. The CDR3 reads CASSLVSVSDTQYF. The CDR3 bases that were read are TGCGCCAGCAGCCTTGTGAGCGTGTCAGATACG.

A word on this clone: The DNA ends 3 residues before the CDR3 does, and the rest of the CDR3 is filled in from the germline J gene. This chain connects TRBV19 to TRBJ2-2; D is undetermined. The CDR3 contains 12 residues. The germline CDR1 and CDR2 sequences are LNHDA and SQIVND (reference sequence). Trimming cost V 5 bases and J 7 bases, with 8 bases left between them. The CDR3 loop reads CASSPRYGELFF. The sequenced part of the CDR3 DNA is TGTGCCAGTAGTCCCAGGTACGGGGAG.